One sample yielded the 32 T cell receptor beta chains listed below, sequenced in a study of T cells in Graves' hyperthyroidism and ophthalmopathy. The CDR3 regions of TCR beta were amplified from RNA transcripts. HTBI primers drove first-round RT-PCR of the TCR CDR3. TCRdb re-called the multiplex PCR reads with MiXCR, one entry per CDR3 protein. The sample records about 640,000 distinct CDR3 sequences, around 20% being singletons. The source material was blood. The receptors stem from a young man with Graves' ophthalmopathy.

The V call is TRBV28, the J call TRBJ2-7; D may be TRBD2 (6 bases). The CDR3 is 15 residues long. Germline V lookup: CDR1 MDHEN, CDR2 SYDVKM. V lost 6 bases and J 0 bases, leaving 15 bases between the germline ends. Here the CDR3 reads CASRTAETSSYEQYF. CDR3 nucleotide sequence: TGTGCCAGCAGAACAGCCGAGACTAGCTCCTACGAGCAGTACTTC.

There are many counts of this clonotype. This chain links TRBV6-1 with TRBJ2-2; D is ambiguous. Germline CDR1 and CDR2: MNHNS and SASEGT. Trimming removed 5 bases from V and 4 bases from J, with 14 bases in between. The length of the CDR3 is 15 residues. Here the CDR3 reads CASSFVESSTGELFF. The CDR3 DNA reads as TGTGCCAGCAGTTTCGTGGAGAGCTCCACCGGGGAGCTGTTTTTT.

This clonotype came up many times. This rearrangement joins TRBV12-3 or TRBV12-4 to TRBJ1-2, with a possible D match to TRBD1 (6 bases). Trimming stripped 0 bases from V and 10 bases from J, with 12 bases between. This CDR3 contains 13 residues. The CDR3 here is CASSLAGGRVYTF. CDR3 DNA: TGTGCCAGCAGTTTAGCGGGGGGGCGCGTCTACACCTTC.

The J gene is TRBJ2-2, the V gene TRBV5-1; D ambiguous. The length of the CDR3 is 15 residues. V lost 0 bases and J 6 bases, leaving 12 bases between the germline ends. The germline gives CDR1 SGHRS, CDR2 YFSETQ. The CDR3 spells CASSLVGNVAGELFF. The CDR3 DNA reads TGCGCCAGCAGCTTGGTTGGCAACGTGGCCGGGGAGCTGTTTTTT.

In its sample, this clonotype was seen a few times. J is TRBJ2-7 and V is TRBV28; TRBD2 aligns across 7 bases. The CDR3 has 11 residues. Germline-derived CDR1 and CDR2 are MDHEN and SYDVKM. V gave up 8 bases and J gave up 4 bases; unmatched junction bases: 2. DNA for the CDR3: TGTGCCAGCGGGGGGGAGTACGAGCAGTACTTC. Its protein product is CASGGEYEQYF.

This clonotype turned up a few times. The rearrangement joins TRBV11-2 to TRBJ2-6, with 7 nucleotides matching TRBD2. The CDR3 has 16 amino acids. Germline assignment: CDR1 SGHAT and CDR2 FQNNGV. J was trimmed by 2 bases and V by 6 bases; bases with no gene match: 7. In nucleotides, the CDR3 is TGTGCCAGCAGACCGTGGGGGGGGGCTGGGGCCAACGTCCTGACTTTC. As protein: CASRPWGGAGANVLTF.

The CDR3 protein is CASSLDRGMRTQYF. CDR3 nucleotide sequence: TGTGCCAGCAGCTTGGATAGGGGCATGCGGACCCAGTACTTC. The rearrangement links TRBV5-4 to TRBJ2-5; perhaps TRBD1 as D (5 bases). Germline V CDR1 and CDR2: SGHNT, YYREEE (reference sequence). The CDR3 runs 14 residues. The V end was cut by 0 bases, the J end by 7 bases, with 13 bases between.

This clonotype was observed many times. The gene calls are TRBV7-3 and TRBJ2-6; tentative D call: TRBD2 (5 bases). Trimming cost V 5 bases and J 2 bases, with 7 bases left between them. Germline CDR1 SGHTA, CDR2 FQGTGA. There are 14 residues in the CDR3. CDR3 in DNA: TGTGCCAGCAGCACCGGGGCTGGGGCCAACGTCCTGACTTTC. Its protein is CASSTGAGANVLTF.

At least ten counts were recorded for this clonotype. The genes are TRBV11-2 and TRBJ2-2, with 10 bases matching TRBD2. CDR3 length: 16 residues. Germline V gene data show CDR1 as SGHAT and CDR2 as FQNNGV. Losses at the gene ends were 1 base for V and 6 bases for J; bases not matched to a gene: 5. The CDR3 sequence: CASSLVLAGVAGELFF. The CDR3 DNA sequence: TGTGCCAGCAGCTTAGTCCTAGCGGGAGTCGCCGGGGAGCTGTTTTTT.

The genes are TRBV7-9 and TRBJ2-7; no reliable D call. Germline-derived CDR1 and CDR2 are SEHNR and FQNEAQ (reference sequence). Trimming pared 3 bases from V and 5 bases from J, leaving 8 bases between. The CDR3 runs 12 residues. The CDR3 DNA follows: TGTGCCAGCAGCTTCCCGAACGACGAGCAGTACTTC. Translating it yields CASSFPNDEQYF.

Only a few counts were recorded for this clonotype. The chain has TRBV13 and TRBJ2-4; D might be TRBD2 (6 bases). The CDR3 consists of 15 residues. V lost 3 bases and J 9 bases, leaving 18 bases between the germline ends. The V gene's germline CDR1 is PRHDT and CDR2 FYEKMQ (reference sequence). CDR3 amino acids: CASSLAGTEASIQYF. The CDR3 region has the DNA TGTGCCAGCAGCTTGGCCGGGACTGAGGCTAGCATTCAGTACTTC.

This clonotype was counted between two and nine times. The rearrangement links TRBV12-3 or TRBV12-4 to TRBJ2-6; no definite D call. V lost 8 bases and J 0 bases, leaving 8 bases between the germline ends. The length of the CDR3 is 14 residues. The CDR3 loop is CASLKNSGANVLTF. The CDR3 DNA reads TGTGCCAGCTTGAAAAACTCTGGGGCCAACGTCCTGACTTTC.

This clonotype came up a few times. The chain couples TRBV30 to TRBJ2-7; 8 bases align to TRBD2. The CDR3 loop spans 16 amino acids. Germline lookup yields CDR1 GTSNPN and CDR2 SVGIG (reference sequence). The ends lost 2 bases at V and 0 bases at J; junction bases unmatched: 9. The CDR3 coding sequence is TGTGCCTGGAGTCCCACCCAGAGCGGGAGCTCCTACGAGCAGTACTTC. Amino acids: CAWSPTQSGSSYEQYF. The complete variable domain, with remaining parts taken from reference TRBV30 and TRBJ2-7, reads SQTIHQWPATLVQPVGSPLSLECTVEGTSNPNLYWYRQAAGRGLQLLFYSVGIGQISSEVPQNLSASRPQDRQFILSSKKLLLSDSGFYLCAWSPTQSGSSYEQYFGPGTRLTVT.

This clonotype was found many times. The chain uses TRBV7-8 and TRBJ2-5; D is ambiguous. The CDR3 consists of 14 residues. Germline lookup yields CDR1 SGHVS and CDR2 FQNEAQ. Trimming shortened V by 3 bases and J by 1 base, and 9 bases separated the two germline ends. CDR3 region: CASSFGPVQETQYF. CDR3 DNA sequence: TGTGCCAGCAGCTTTGGACCGGTCCAAGAGACCCAGTACTTC.

This sequence joins TRBV5-1 and TRBJ1-1; D is unclear. Between the trimmed V and J ends, which lost 0 bases and 4 bases, there was a span of 13 bases. CDR3 length equals 15 residues. Germline CDR1 and CDR2: SGHRS and YFSETQ. The CDR3 loop reads CASSLEGPGTTEAFF. In DNA, the CDR3 is TGCGCCAGCAGCTTGGAGGGTCCGGGAACCACTGAAGCTTTCTTT.

The V call is TRBV4-1, the J call TRBJ1-3, with 9 bases lining up with TRBD1. Unmatched junction bases numbered 5, after V lost 2 bases and J lost 0 bases. The CDR3 has 17 residues. CDR1 and CDR2 from the germline V gene are MGHRA and YSYEKL. The CDR3 sequence is CASSQTTTGGSGNTIYF. CDR3 in DNA: TGCGCCAGCAGCCAAACCACGACAGGGGGCTCTGGAAACACCATATATTTT.

The V gene is TRBV12-3 or TRBV12-4, the J gene TRBJ1-1; D gene uncertain. The ends were cut back, 6 bases at V and 1 base at J, with 15 bases in the middle. There are 15 residues in the CDR3. CDR3 bases: TGTGCCAGCAGGCCTCTTAAATGGGAGAACACTGAAGCTTTCTTT. As protein: CASRPLKWENTEAFF.

J is TRBJ2-7 and V is TRBV20-1, with 10 bases identical to TRBD1. J was trimmed by 4 bases and V by 7 bases; bases with no gene match: 4. Germline V gene sequence: CDR1 DFQATT, CDR2 SNEGSKA (reference sequence). This CDR3 spans 12 amino acids. The DNA of the CDR3 is TGCAGTGGGGGACAGGGGAGGTACGAGCAGTACTTC. Translation gives CSGGQGRYEQYF.

This clonotype was recorded at least ten times. The V gene is TRBV12-3 or TRBV12-4, the J gene TRBJ2-2; D not certain. This CDR3 contains 11 residues. Trimming pared 7 bases from V and 6 bases from J, leaving 6 bases between. The CDR3 coding sequence is TGTGCCAGCATGGTATCCGGGGAGCTGTTTTTT. Its protein product is CASMVSGELFF.

The V call is TRBV6-1, the J call TRBJ2-2; possible D gene TRBD1, 5 bases. Germline CDR1 is MNHNS and CDR2 is SASEGT. The CDR3 is 17 amino acids. V lost 5 bases and J lost 4, with 20 bases in between. The chain's CDR3 is CASSSMGSRAVTGELFF. The DNA for the CDR3 is TGTGCCAGCAGTTCCATGGGTTCCAGGGCTGTCACCGGGGAGCTGTTTTTT.

This clonotype has more than one count but fewer than ten. The junction differs from germline at one of its ends, possibly a read error. This sequence joins TRBV5-1 and TRBJ2-1; TRBD1 agrees at 9 bases. CDR1 is SGHRS, CDR2 YFSETQ, per germline. This CDR3 comprises 17 residues. The chain's CDR3 is CASSPWSGQGDQDEQFF. The CDR3 DNA is TGTGCCAGCAGCCCGTGGTCGGGACAGGGCGATCAAGATGAGCAGTTCTTC.

The chain uses TRBV15 and TRBJ2-1; TRBD2 is a possible D gene (5 bases). Germline CDR1 LNHNV, CDR2 YYDKDF (reference sequence). V gave up 3 bases and J gave up 7 bases, with 10 bases separating them. This CDR3 comprises 13 residues. The CDR3 spells CATSRGRGNEQFF. In nucleotides, the CDR3 is TGTGCCACCAGCAGGGGCCGAGGGAATGAGCAGTTCTTC.

Ten or more counts support this clonotype. The chain uses TRBV11-2 and TRBJ2-7, with D perhaps TRBD2 (5 bases). V was shortened by 0 bases and J by 2 bases, with 14 bases between the two germline ends. Germline V lookup: CDR1 SGHAT, CDR2 FQNNGV. The CDR3 loop spans 16 amino acids. The CDR3 DNA sequence: TGTGCCAGCAGCTTAGATGTTACGGGAAAGACCTACGAGCAGTACTTC. Encoded protein: CASSLDVTGKTYEQYF.

V usage is TRBV4-1 and J usage is TRBJ1-4; D is ambiguous. Between the trimmed V and J ends, which lost 4 bases and 0 bases, there was a span of 6 bases. The CDR3 loop spans 14 amino acids. Germline CDR1 reads MGHRA; CDR2 reads YSYEKL. In DNA, the CDR3 is TGCGCCAGCAGCCCGACATCAACTAATGAAAAACTGTTTTTT. It is translated as CASSPTSTNEKLFF.

V usage is TRBV12-3 or TRBV12-4 and J usage is TRBJ2-5; D is unresolved. The CDR3 loop spans 14 amino acids. V was shortened by 1 base and J by 8 bases, with 14 bases between the two germline ends. DNA of the CDR3: TGTGCCAGCAGTTTAGACAGCCGAAAGACTACCCAGTACTTC. It codes for CASSLDSRKTTQYF.

The chain employs TRBV5-6 and TRBJ1-5, with D perhaps TRBD1 (5 bases). The CDR3 spans 14 residues. CDR1 is SGHDT, CDR2 YYEEEE, per germline. V lost 4 bases and J 6 bases, leaving 14 bases between the germline ends. CDR3 DNA sequence: TGTGCCAGCAGCCGCGCGGCAGGGCCTCAGCCCCAGCATTTT. It yields the protein CASSRAAGPQPQHF.

This rearrangement joins TRBV29-1 to TRBJ2-1; the match to TRBD2 covers 10 bases. CDR1 and CDR2 from the germline V gene are SQVTM and ANQGSEA. J was trimmed by 6 bases and V by 6 bases; bases with no gene match: 2. CDR3 length: 12 residues. As DNA, the CDR3 is TGCAGCGTCTGGACTAGCGGCAATGAGCAGTTCTTC. The encoded protein is CSVWTSGNEQFF.

The CDR3 coding sequence is TGTGCCTGGAGCGCGGGACACAGCTACGAGCAGTACTTC. The encoded protein is CAWSAGHSYEQYF. This rearrangement joins TRBV30 to TRBJ2-7, with D tentatively TRBD1 or TRBD2 (6 bases each). Germline CDR1 is GTSNPN and CDR2 is SVGIG (reference sequence). The CDR3 has 13 amino acids. V was clipped by 3 bases and J by 3 bases, with 12 bases between them.

V is TRBV12-3 or TRBV12-4 and J is TRBJ2-2; TRBD2 might be the D (5 bases). The CDR3 has 14 amino acids. Deletions cut 8 bases from V and 0 bases from J, with 10 bases between. In nucleotides, the CDR3 is TGTGCCAGCGAACGGGGTCCGAACACCGGGGAGCTGTTTTTT. As protein: CASERGPNTGELFF.

This clonotype was found many times. The V gene is TRBV11-3, the J gene TRBJ2-1; TRBD2 is a possible D gene (5 bases). Germline V gives CDR1 SGHNT, CDR2 YENEEA. V dropped 6 bases and J dropped 7 bases, with 22 bases sitting between them. The CDR3 runs to 16 residues. This CDR3 reads CASRHAPGPGGNEQFF. CDR3 nucleotide sequence: TGTGCCAGCAGGCACGCTCCCGGTCCCGGCGGGAATGAGCAGTTCTTC.

This clonotype was counted only a few times. The chain has TRBV5-5 and TRBJ2-2, with D perhaps TRBD1 (5 bases). The V end lost 0 bases, the J end lost 0 bases, and 9 bases lay between the germline ends. CDR3 length equals 16 residues. Per germline, CDR1 SGHKS and CDR2 YYEKEE (reference sequence). CDR3 sequence reads: CASSLVTDPNTGELFF. CDR3 sequence (DNA): TGTGCCAGCAGCTTGGTGACAGATCCGAACACCGGGGAGCTGTTTTTT. The full variable domain, its missing parts supplied by reference TRBV5-5 and TRBJ2-2, is DAGVTQSPTHLIKTRGQQVTLRCSPISGHKSVSWYQQVLGQGPQFIFQYYEKEERGRGNFPDRFSARQFPNYSSELNVNALLLGDSALYLCASSLVTDPNTGELFFGEGSRLTVL.

V gene TRBV19 combines with J gene TRBJ1-5; D may be TRBD1 (5 bases). V lost 3 bases and J lost 1, with 13 bases in between. This CDR3 is 16 amino acids long. Germline loops: CDR1 LNHDA, CDR2 SQIVND (reference sequence). The CDR3 spells CASSMRGGVSNQPQHF. The CDR3 bases are TGTGCCAGTAGTATGCGGGGAGGGGTAAGCAATCAGCCCCAGCATTTT.